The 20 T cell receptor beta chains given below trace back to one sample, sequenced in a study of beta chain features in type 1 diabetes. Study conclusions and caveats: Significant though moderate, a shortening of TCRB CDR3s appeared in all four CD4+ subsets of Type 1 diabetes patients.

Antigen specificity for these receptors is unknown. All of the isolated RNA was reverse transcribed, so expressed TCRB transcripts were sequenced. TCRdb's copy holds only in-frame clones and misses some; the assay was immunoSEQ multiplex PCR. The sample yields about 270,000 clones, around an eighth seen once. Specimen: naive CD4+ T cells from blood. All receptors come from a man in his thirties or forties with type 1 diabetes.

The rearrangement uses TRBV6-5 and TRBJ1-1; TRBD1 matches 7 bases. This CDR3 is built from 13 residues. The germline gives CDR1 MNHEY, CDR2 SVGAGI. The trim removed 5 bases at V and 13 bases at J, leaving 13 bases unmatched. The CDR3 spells CASSKTQGKQVFF. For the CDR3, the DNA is TGTGCCAGCAGTAAAACACAGGGGAAACAAGTTTTCTTT.

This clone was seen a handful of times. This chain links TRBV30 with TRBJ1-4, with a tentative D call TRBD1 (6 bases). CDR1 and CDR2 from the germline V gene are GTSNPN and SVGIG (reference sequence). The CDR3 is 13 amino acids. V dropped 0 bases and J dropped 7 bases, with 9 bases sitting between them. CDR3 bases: TGTGCCTGGAGTGTACCGGACAGTGAAAAACTGTTTTTT. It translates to CAWSVPDSEKLFF.

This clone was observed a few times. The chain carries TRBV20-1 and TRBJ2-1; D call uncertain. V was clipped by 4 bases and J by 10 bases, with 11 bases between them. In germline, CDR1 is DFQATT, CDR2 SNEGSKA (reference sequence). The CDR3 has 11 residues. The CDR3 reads CSAMRLAEQFF. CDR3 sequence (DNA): TGCAGTGCTATGAGGCTCGCCGAGCAGTTCTTC.

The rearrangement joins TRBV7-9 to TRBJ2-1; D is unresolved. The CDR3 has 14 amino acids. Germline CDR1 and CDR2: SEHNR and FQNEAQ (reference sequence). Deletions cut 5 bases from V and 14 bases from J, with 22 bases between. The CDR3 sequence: CASSPLTRLEYEFF. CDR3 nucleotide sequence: TGTGCCAGCAGCCCATTAACCCGGCTGGAGTACGAGTTCTTC.

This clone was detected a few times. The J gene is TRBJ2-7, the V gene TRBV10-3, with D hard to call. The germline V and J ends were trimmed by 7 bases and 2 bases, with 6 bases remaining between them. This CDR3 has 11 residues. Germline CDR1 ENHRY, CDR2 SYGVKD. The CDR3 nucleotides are TGTGCCATCAAAAGCACCTACGAGCAGTACTTC. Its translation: CAIKSTYEQYF.

CDR3 sequence (DNA): TGTGCCAGCAGCTTAACGGGACAGGACTACGAGCAGTACTTC. It specifies CASSLTGQDYEQYF. The chain is built from TRBV7-3 and TRBJ2-7; 8 bases align to TRBD1. Germline V gene lookup returns CDR1 SGHTA and CDR2 FQGTGA. The CDR3 is 14 amino acids. V shed 0 bases and J 3 bases; nucleotides not matched to a gene: 1.

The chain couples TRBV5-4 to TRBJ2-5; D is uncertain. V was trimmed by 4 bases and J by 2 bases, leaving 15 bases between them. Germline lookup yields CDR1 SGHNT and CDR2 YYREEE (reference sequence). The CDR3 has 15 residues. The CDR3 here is CASSQDPTRQETQYF. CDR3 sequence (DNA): TGTGCCAGCAGCCAAGATCCAACTCGACAAGAGACCCAGTACTTC.

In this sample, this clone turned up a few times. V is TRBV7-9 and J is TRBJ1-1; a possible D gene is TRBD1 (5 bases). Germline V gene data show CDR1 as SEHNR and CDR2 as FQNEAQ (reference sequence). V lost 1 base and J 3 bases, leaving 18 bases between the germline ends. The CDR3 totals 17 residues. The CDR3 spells CASSLGQGTIGDTEAFF. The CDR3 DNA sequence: TGTGCCAGCAGCTTAGGGCAGGGAACAATTGGGGACACTGAAGCTTTCTTT.

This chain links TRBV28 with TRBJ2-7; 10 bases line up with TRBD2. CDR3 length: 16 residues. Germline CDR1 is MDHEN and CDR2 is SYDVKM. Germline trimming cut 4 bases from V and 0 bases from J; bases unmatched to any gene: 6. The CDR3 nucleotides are TGTGCCAGCAGTTCCTCGGGACTAGCGTCCTCCTACGAGCAGTACTTC. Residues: CASSSSGLASSYEQYF.

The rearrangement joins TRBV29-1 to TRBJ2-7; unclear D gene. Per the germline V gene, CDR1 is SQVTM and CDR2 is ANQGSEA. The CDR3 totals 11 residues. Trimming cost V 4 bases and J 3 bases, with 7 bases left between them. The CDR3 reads CSVGEFYEQYF. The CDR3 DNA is TGCAGCGTTGGTGAGTTCTACGAGCAGTACTTC.

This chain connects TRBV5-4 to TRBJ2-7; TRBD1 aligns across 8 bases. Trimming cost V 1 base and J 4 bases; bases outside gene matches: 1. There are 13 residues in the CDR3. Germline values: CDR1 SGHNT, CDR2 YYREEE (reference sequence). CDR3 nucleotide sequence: TGTGCCAGCAGCTTGTGGACAGGGTACGAGCAGTACTTC. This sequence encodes CASSLWTGYEQYF.

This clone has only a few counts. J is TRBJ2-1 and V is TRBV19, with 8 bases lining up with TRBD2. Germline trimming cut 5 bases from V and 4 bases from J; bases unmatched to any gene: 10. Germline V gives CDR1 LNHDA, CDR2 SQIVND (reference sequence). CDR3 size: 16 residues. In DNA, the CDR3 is TGTGCCAGTAGTCCCCCCAACGGGAGGGATTACAATGAGCAGTTCTTC. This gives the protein CASSPPNGRDYNEQFF.

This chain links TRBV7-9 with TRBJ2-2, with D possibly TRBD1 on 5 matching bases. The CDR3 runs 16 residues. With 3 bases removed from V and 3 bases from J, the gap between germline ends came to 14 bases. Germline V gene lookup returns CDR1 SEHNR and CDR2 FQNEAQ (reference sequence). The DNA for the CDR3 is TGTGCCAGCAGCTTGGGGCATAGGGCGGACACCGGGGAGCTGTTTTTT. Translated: CASSLGHRADTGELFF.

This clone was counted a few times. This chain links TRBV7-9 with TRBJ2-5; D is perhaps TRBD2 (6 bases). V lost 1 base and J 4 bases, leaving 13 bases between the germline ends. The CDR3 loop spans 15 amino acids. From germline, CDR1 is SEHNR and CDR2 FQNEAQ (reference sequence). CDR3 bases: TGTGCCAGCAGCTTAGTACCGGGAGTGAGAGAGACCCAGTACTTC. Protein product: CASSLVPGVRETQYF.

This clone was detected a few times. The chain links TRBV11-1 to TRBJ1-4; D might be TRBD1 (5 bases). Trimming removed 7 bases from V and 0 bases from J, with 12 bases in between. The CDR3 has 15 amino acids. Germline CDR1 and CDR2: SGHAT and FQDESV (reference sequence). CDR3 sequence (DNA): TGTGCCAGCACCGCAGGGCCGGCAACTAATGAAAAACTGTTTTTT. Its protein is CASTAGPATNEKLFF.

The CDR3 bases are TGTGCCAGCAGTGAACGGTGGGGCACCGAGCAGTACTTC. Translation: CASSERWGTEQYF. This chain joins TRBV6-1 and TRBJ2-7, with D perhaps matching TRBD1 (5 bases). Trimming pared 2 bases from V and 6 bases from J, leaving 11 bases between. This CDR3 comprises 13 residues. Germline CDR1 is MNHNS and CDR2 is SASEGT.

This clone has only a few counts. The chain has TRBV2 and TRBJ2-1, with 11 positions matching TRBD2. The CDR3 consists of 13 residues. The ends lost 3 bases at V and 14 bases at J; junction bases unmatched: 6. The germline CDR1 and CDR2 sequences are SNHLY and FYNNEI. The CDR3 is CASSETSGMGKFF. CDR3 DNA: TGTGCCAGCAGTGAGACTAGCGGGATGGGCAAGTTCTTC.

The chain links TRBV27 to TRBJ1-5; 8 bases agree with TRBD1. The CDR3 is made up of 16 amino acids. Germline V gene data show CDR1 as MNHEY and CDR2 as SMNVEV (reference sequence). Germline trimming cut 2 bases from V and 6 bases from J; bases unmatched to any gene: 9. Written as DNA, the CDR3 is TGTGCCAGCAGTTTAGGAACAGGGGGGCTGGTTCAGCCCCAGCATTTT. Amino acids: CASSLGTGGLVQPQHF.

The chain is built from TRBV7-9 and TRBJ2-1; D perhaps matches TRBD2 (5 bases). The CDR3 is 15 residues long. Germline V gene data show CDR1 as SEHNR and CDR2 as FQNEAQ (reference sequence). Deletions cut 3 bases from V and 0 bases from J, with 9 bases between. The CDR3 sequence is CASSFAGSSYNEQFF. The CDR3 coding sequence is TGTGCCAGCAGCTTTGCGGGTAGCTCCTACAATGAGCAGTTCTTC.

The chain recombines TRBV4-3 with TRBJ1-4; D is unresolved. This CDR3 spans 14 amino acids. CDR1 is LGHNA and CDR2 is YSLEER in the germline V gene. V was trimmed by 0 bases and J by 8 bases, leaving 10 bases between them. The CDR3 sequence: CASSQEWYREKLFF. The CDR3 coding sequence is TGCGCCAGCAGCCAAGAGTGGTACCGGGAAAAACTGTTTTTT.